This TCR beta chain was found in a study of monozygotic twins with inflammatory bowel disease. The CDR3 has 18 amino acids. TCRdb reanalyzed the 5' RACE reads, giving one entry per CDR3 protein sequence and no DNA. In all, the sample yields roughly 150,000 distinct CDR3 sequences. Sequencing was performed on blood. This receptor was identified in a human donor with ulcerative colitis or Crohn's disease, or a healthy co-twin of an affected twin (not recorded which). The chain is built from TRBV21-1 and TRBJ2-2; TCRdb outputs TRBD1, but without DNA this stays unchecked. TRBV21-1 is flagged as a pseudogene. CDR3: CASSGPGIATENTGELFF.